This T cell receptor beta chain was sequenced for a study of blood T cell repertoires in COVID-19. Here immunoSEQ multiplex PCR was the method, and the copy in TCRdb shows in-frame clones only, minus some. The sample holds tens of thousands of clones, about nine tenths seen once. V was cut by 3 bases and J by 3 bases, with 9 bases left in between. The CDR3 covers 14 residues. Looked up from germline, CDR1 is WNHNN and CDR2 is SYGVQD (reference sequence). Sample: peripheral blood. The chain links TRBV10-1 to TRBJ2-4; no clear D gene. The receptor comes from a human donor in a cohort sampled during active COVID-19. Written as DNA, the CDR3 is TGCGCCAGCAGTGACAACAGCCTCAAAAACATTCAGTACTTC. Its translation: CASSDNSLKNIQYF.